This is a list of T cell receptor beta chains from one sample in a study of cytomegalovirus exposure and HLA in healthy donors. Produced via immunoSEQ multiplex PCR; TCRdb's table is partial and in-frame only. The sample has fewer than 140,000 clones, roughly four fifths seen once. Sequenced material: PBMCs. Receptor source: a woman between 45 and 60 years old in good health and CMV-seropositive. CDR3s leave out the opening cysteine and the closing phenylalanine or tryptophan. A D gene is named only where the DNA matches it firmly.

j_call v_call d_call cdr3_aa
TRBJ2-1 TRBV27 NA ASSQIGDEQF
TRBJ1-1 TRBV11-1 NA ASSSQTGLSTEAF
TRBJ2-7 TRBV5-1 TRBD1 ASSAGTENYEQY
TRBJ1-3 TRBV5-1 TRBD1 ASSFTHRGPGNTIY
TRBJ1-1 TRBV9 NA ASSVGPNTEAF
TRBJ2-1 TRBV4-3 NA ASSQDGVGGAFYNEQF
TRBJ2-3 TRBV6-1 TRBD1 ASSPDRATDTQY
TRBJ1-5 TRBV28 NA ASSPRSDQPQH
TRBJ1-1 TRBV28 NA ASSGLGGWDTEAF
TRBJ2-3 TRBV20-1 NA SASVIGTQY
TRBJ1-1 TRBV28 NA ASTPGGAGVGNTEAF
TRBJ1-1 TRBV14 NA ASSLFTGNAEAF
TRBJ2-1 TRBV7-9 TRBD2 ASSPSGGSSYNEQF
TRBJ1-2 TRBV6-1 TRBD1 ASSGTGPDLYGYT
TRBJ2-1 TRBV19 TRBD2 ASSIRLAGGLYGEQF
TRBJ2-2 TRBV6-6 NA ASSAMGGAAGELF
TRBJ1-6 TRBV19 NA ASRPDRQNSPLH
TRBJ2-1 TRBV11-2 NA ASSLSAVYYNEQF
TRBJ1-4 TRBV28 NA ASSSGVEKLF
TRBJ2-1 TRBV18 TRBD1 ASSPRGQGVNEQF
TRBJ1-6 TRBV28 NA ASSLSRTATRPYSPLH
TRBJ1-2 TRBV5-1 TRBD1 ASSQDRGLSGYT
TRBJ2-2 TRBV18 TRBD2 ASSQAGESLNTGELF
TRBJ1-2 TRBV7-9 NA SSSLANSGVGYT
TRBJ2-3 TRBV10-3 TRBD2 AISQKLAGGPDTQY
TRBJ2-2 TRBV9 TRBD1 ASSVRQGAGTGELF
TRBJ2-3 TRBV19 NA ASSHGITSTDTQY
TRBJ2-3 TRBV9 NA ASSGNIEDTQY
TRBJ1-2 TRBV2 TRBD1 ASSGGGQGIYGYT
TRBJ2-6 TRBV7-8 TRBD2 ASSWLAGGFSGANVLT
TRBJ2-3 TRBV10-3 NA AISSSGSSSTDTQY
TRBJ1-1 TRBV28 NA ASSLRVDWIEAF
TRBJ1-1 TRBV30 NA AWHGQPNTEAF
TRBJ2-2 TRBV29-1 NA SVDRGGNTGELF
TRBJ2-6 TRBV5-1 TRBD1 ASSLTGTGVSGANVLT
TRBJ2-2 TRBV23-1 NA ANPGKLTGELF
TRBJ2-1 TRBV7-6 NA ASSHGQRGRDNEQF
TRBJ2-1 TRBV6-5 NA ASSYSGQGYNEQF
TRBJ1-4 TRBV19 NA ASSINETDLLVVEKLF
TRBJ1-1 TRBV7-8 NA ASGRGGLNTEAF
TRBJ1-1 TRBV7-9 TRBD1 ASSFRGDEAF
TRBJ2-7 TRBV5-1 TRBD1 ASSFRQGQTYEQY
TRBJ1-5 TRBV27 NA ASSLRGSNQPQH
TRBJ2-1 TRBV19 NA ASSIDSPVYNEQF
TRBJ2-3 TRBV7-6 TRBD2 ASSQKRGPSTDTQY
TRBJ1-2 TRBV15 NA ATSRDRGNYGYT